This T cell receptor beta chain was identified in a study of cytomegalovirus exposure and HLA in healthy donors. From germline, CDR1 is MDHEN and CDR2 SYDVKM. This CDR3 is built from 14 residues. Losses at the gene ends were 7 bases for V and 4 bases for J; bases not matched to a gene: 6. Use of 60 Vbeta and 13 Jbeta primers characterized the PCR. Authors' data handling: An analysis that came later counted roughly 80 million unique TCR beta chains, approximately 12 million shared. TCRdb keeps only in-frame clones here, not all; method: immunoSEQ multiplex PCR. From that table come the V and J calls and clone size; the DNA was used to work out D and trimming. Among under 250,000 clones listed, 60% to 80% were seen once.

Sequencing used PBMCs. The TCR originated in a male donor in good health and CMV-seronegative. The V call is TRBV28, the J call TRBJ2-7; 11 nucleotides match TRBD1. The CDR3 region is CASTGTGGPYEQYF. CDR3 nucleotide sequence: TGTGCCAGCACCGGGACAGGGGGACCGTACGAGCAGTACTTC.